The 26 T cell receptor beta chains presented below share a single source sample, sequenced in a study of blood T cell repertoires in COVID-19. Repertoires were generated with immunoSEQ multiplex PCR, while TCRdb's copy carries only in-frame clones and drops some. The sample records 130,000 to 150,000 clones, around three quarters being singletons. The sequenced material came from peripheral blood. These receptor sequences come from a man between 60 and 75 years old with acute or convalescent COVID-19.

The gene calls are TRBV4-1 and TRBJ1-2; the D gene is possibly TRBD1 (6 bases). Germline V gene lookup returns CDR1 MGHRA and CDR2 YSYEKL. The CDR3 has 15 residues. The V gene lost 0 bases and the J gene lost 4 bases, with 12 bases spanning the gap. The CDR3 DNA sequence: TGCGCCAGCAGCCAAGACAGGGGATTTGCCTATGGCTACACCTTC. Encoded protein: CASSQDRGFAYGYTF.

The J gene is TRBJ2-7, the V gene TRBV5-4; 14 bases match TRBD2. The junction had 3 bases not matched to a gene; V was cut back by 1 base and J by 3 bases. CDR1 SGHNT and CDR2 YYREEE come from the germline V gene (reference sequence). CDR3 size: 16 residues. The CDR3: CASSLPGLAGDYEQYF. DNA for the CDR3: TGTGCCAGCAGCTTGCCGGGACTAGCGGGAGACTACGAGCAGTACTTC. Filled out from reference TRBV5-4 and TRBJ2-7, the complete variable domain reads ETGVTQSPTHLIKTRGQQVTLRCSSQSGHNTVSWYQQALGQGPQFIFQYYREEENGRGNFPPRFSGLQFPNYSSELNVNALELDDSALYLCASSLPGLAGDYEQYFGPGTRLTVT.

V and J are TRBV5-3 and TRBJ2-3; the match to TRBD1 covers 9 bases. TRBV5-3 is flagged as an ORF with uncertain function. Trimming cost V 4 bases and J 1 base; bases outside gene matches: 7. The CDR3 contains 16 residues. The CDR3 reads CARSPIRDRGTDTQYF. The CDR3 DNA follows: TGTGCCAGAAGCCCTATCCGGGACAGGGGCACAGATACGCAGTATTTT.

The rearrangement joins TRBV11-2 to TRBJ2-7; 9 nucleotides align to TRBD2. The germline gives CDR1 SGHAT, CDR2 FQNNGV. Trimming took 6 bases from V and 4 from J; bases not matched to a gene: 7. The CDR3 is 14 residues long. This CDR3 reads CASRNSGRGYEQYF. The CDR3 DNA reads TGTGCCAGCAGGAATAGCGGGAGAGGGTACGAGCAGTACTTC.

J is TRBJ2-2 and V is TRBV2, with 7 nucleotides matching TRBD1. The length of the CDR3 is 15 residues. V lost 6 bases and J lost 8; bases outside the gene matches: 12. Per germline, CDR1 SNHLY and CDR2 FYNNEI. In DNA, the CDR3 is TGTGCCAGCAGCAGCACCGGGACAGCAATAGGGGAGCTGTTTTTT. This encodes CASSSTGTAIGELFF.

V and J are TRBV12-3 or TRBV12-4 and TRBJ1-2; tentative D call: TRBD1 (6 bases). Trimming cost V 8 bases and J 5 bases, with 15 bases left between them. The CDR3 sequence is 13 residues long. The chain's CDR3 is CASLRGLDYGYTF. The CDR3 nucleotides are TGTGCCAGCCTCAGGGGTCTCGATTATGGCTACACCTTC.

This sequence joins TRBV7-2 and TRBJ2-3, with TRBD2 matching over 8 bases. Germline trimming cut 5 bases from V and 3 bases from J; bases unmatched to any gene: 4. This CDR3 has 14 amino acids. Germline V CDR1 and CDR2: SGHTA, FQGNSA. The CDR3 nucleotides are TGTGCCAGCAGCCCCGGACTAGCAACAGATACGCAGTATTTT. Translation: CASSPGLATDTQYF. The entire variable domain, with the rest obtained from reference TRBV7-2 and TRBJ2-3, is as follows: GAGVSQSPSNKVTEKGKDVELRCDPISGHTALYWYRQSLGQGLEFLIYFQGNSAPDKSGLPSDRFSAERTGGSVSTLTIQRTQQEDSAVYLCASSPGLATDTQYFGPGTRLTVL.

V is TRBV2 and J is TRBJ2-7; D perhaps matches TRBD1 (5 bases). Germline V lookup: CDR1 SNHLY, CDR2 FYNNEI. This CDR3 is built from 14 residues. V lost 3 bases, J lost 0 bases, and 9 bases lay in between. CDR3 coding DNA: TGTGCCAGCAGTGAGGAAAGGGGCTCCTACGAGCAGTACTTC. It yields the protein CASSEERGSYEQYF.

This clone was seen a few times. The V and J genes are TRBV6-6 and TRBJ1-2, with TRBD1 matching over 9 bases. Per the germline V gene, CDR1 is MNHNY and CDR2 is SVGAGI (reference sequence). The CDR3 has 17 residues. With 5 bases clipped from V and 0 bases from J, the junction kept 10 bases outside the gene matches. The CDR3 nucleotides are TGTGCCAGCAGTCCCGGACAGGGGTCTCTTTCTAACTATGGCTACACCTTC. Its translation: CASSPGQGSLSNYGYTF.

V and J are TRBV12-3 or TRBV12-4 and TRBJ2-3; D not resolved. CDR3 size: 13 residues. The V and J ends lost 6 bases and 0 bases respectively, with 7 bases between them. As DNA, the CDR3 is TGTGCCAGCAGGCAGGATAGCACAGATACGCAGTATTTT. It encodes CASRQDSTDTQYF.

The CDR3 bases are TGTGCCAGCAGTTTATCGACAGGGGGGGAAGCGGCTTTCTTT. Its protein is CASSLSTGGEAAFF. This rearrangement joins TRBV6-5 to TRBJ1-1; 9 bases map to TRBD1. The CDR3 totals 14 residues. The V gene's germline CDR1 is MNHEY and CDR2 SVGAGI. V lost 4 bases and J lost 11; bases outside the gene matches: 11.

The chain carries TRBV4-3 and TRBJ2-1, with 8 bases aligning to TRBD2. The germline CDR1 and CDR2 sequences are LGHNA and YSLEER. The CDR3 has 15 amino acids. Germline trimming cut 2 bases from V and 7 bases from J; bases unmatched to any gene: 7. This chain's CDR3 is CASSQLARGANEQFF. The CDR3, as DNA: TGCGCCAGCAGCCAACTAGCGCGGGGGGCAAATGAGCAGTTCTTC.

The genes are TRBV11-1 and TRBJ2-3; TRBD2 aligns across 8 bases. The junction had 10 bases not matched to a gene; V was cut back by 0 bases and J by 2 bases. This CDR3 comprises 18 residues. CDR1 and CDR2 (germline): SGHAT, FQDESV (reference sequence). Here the CDR3 DNA reads TGTGCCAGCAGCTTAGCAGCAAAGAGCGGGAGAGACACAGATACGCAGTATTTT. It codes for CASSLAAKSGRDTDTQYF.

The V and J genes are TRBV7-2 and TRBJ1-1; maybe TRBD1 (6 bases). The CDR3 has 14 residues. Germline V gene lookup returns CDR1 SGHTA and CDR2 FQGNSA. V was cut by 6 bases and J by 3 bases, with 14 bases left in between. The CDR3 DNA reads TGTGCCAGCAGAAAGGGGGACCGGGACACTGAAGCTTTCTTT. Protein sequence: CASRKGDRDTEAFF.

V and J are TRBV19 and TRBJ1-6; D unclear. Per the germline V gene, CDR1 is LNHDA and CDR2 is SQIVND (reference sequence). The germline V and J ends were trimmed by 4 bases and 8 bases, with 9 bases remaining between them. The CDR3 totals 13 residues. CDR3 nucleotide sequence: TGTGCCAGTAGTAGTGCGTATGATTCACCCCTCCACTTT. It translates to CASSSAYDSPLHF.

The chain joins TRBV18 to TRBJ1-1; 8 bases agree with TRBD1. The CDR3 totals 15 residues. V trimming: 2 bases; J trimming: 1 base; junction bases outside the gene matches: 3. Germline CDR1 is KGHSH and CDR2 is LQKENI. CDR3 in DNA: TGTGCCAGCTCACCATCCGGGACAGGGAACACTGAAGCTTTCTTT. This encodes CASSPSGTGNTEAFF.

This clone was detected only once. The V and J genes are TRBV11-2 and TRBJ2-4; no clear D gene. The CDR3 is 12 amino acids. V was clipped by 3 bases and J by 11 bases, with 11 bases between them. Germline V gene sequence: CDR1 SGHAT, CDR2 FQNNGV. This CDR3 is CASSFTRSFQYF. The CDR3 coding sequence is TGTGCCAGCAGCTTCACACGTAGCTTTCAGTACTTC. The variable domain in full, with the rest retrieved from reference TRBV11-2 and TRBJ2-4, is EAGVAQSPRYKIIEKRQSVAFWCNPISGHATLYWYQQILGQGPKLLIQFQNNGVVDDSQLPKDRFSAERLKGVDSTLKIQPAKLEDSAVYLCASSFTRSFQYFGAGTRLSVL.

The gene calls are TRBV10-3 and TRBJ1-1; tentatively, D is TRBD1 (6 bases). The CDR3 spans 12 residues. Germline values: CDR1 ENHRY, CDR2 SYGVKD. V lost 4 bases to trimming and J lost 4 bases, with 7 bases between them. The CDR3 sequence is CAISGGGTEAFF. In nucleotides, the CDR3 is TGTGCCATCAGTGGAGGGGGCACTGAAGCTTTCTTT.

The chain uses TRBV5-6 and TRBJ1-1; TRBD1 agrees at 7 bases. The CDR3 contains 15 residues. J was trimmed by 1 base and V by 1 base; bases with no gene match: 4. CDR1 is SGHDT, CDR2 YYEEEE, per germline. Written as DNA, the CDR3 is TGTGCCAGCAGCTTGTACAGGGACAGGAACACTGAAGCTTTCTTT. This encodes CASSLYRDRNTEAFF.

This chain joins TRBV19 and TRBJ1-5; 10 nucleotides agree with TRBD1. This CDR3 has 16 amino acids. Germline V CDR1 and CDR2: LNHDA, SQIVND (reference sequence). V was pared by 7 bases and J by 7 bases, with 13 bases of the junction left unmatched. The chain's CDR3 is CASMEARTGGKQPQHF. The CDR3 bases are TGTGCCAGTATGGAGGCCCGGACAGGGGGAAAACAGCCCCAGCATTTT.

This clone occurred once. The genes are TRBV5-1 and TRBJ2-7, with 9 bases identical to TRBD1. CDR1 SGHRS and CDR2 YFSETQ come from the germline V gene. The CDR3 totals 14 residues. Trimming took 0 bases from V and 3 from J; bases not matched to a gene: 1. CDR3 residues: CASSLEGQGYEQYF. The CDR3 region has the DNA TGCGCCAGCAGCTTGGAGGGACAGGGCTACGAGCAGTACTTC.

This chain connects TRBV18 to TRBJ2-3, with 7 bases lining up with TRBD2. The V segment lost 0 bases and the J segment 5 bases; nucleotides outside the gene matches: 5. This CDR3 is built from 15 residues. Germline V lookup: CDR1 KGHSH, CDR2 LQKENI. The CDR3 here is CASSPPSLAGDTQYF. As DNA, the CDR3 is TGTGCCAGCTCACCACCGTCATTAGCGGGAGATACGCAGTATTTT.

This clone was detected a few times. CDR3 DNA sequence: TGTGCCAGTAGTAGGCCGTTACAGGGGGATCAGCCCCAGCATTTT. Encoded protein: CASSRPLQGDQPQHF. This chain joins TRBV19 and TRBJ1-5; 8 bases are shared with TRBD1. Looked up from germline, CDR1 is LNHDA and CDR2 is SQIVND (reference sequence). The CDR3 runs 15 residues. Trimming at V came to 4 bases and at J to 5 bases, leaving 7 bases not matched to a gene.

J is TRBJ1-3 and V is TRBV6-5; no clear D gene. Between the trimmed V and J ends, which lost 5 bases and 0 bases, there was a span of 11 bases. The CDR3 runs to 15 residues. The germline V gene encodes CDR1 MNHEY and CDR2 SVGAGI. Here the CDR3 reads CASSQTHSSGNTIYF. CDR3 coding DNA: TGTGCCAGCAGTCAGACTCATTCCTCTGGAAACACCATATATTTT.

Only a few counts were recorded for this clone. The J gene is TRBJ1-6, the V gene TRBV7-6; a weak D match, TRBD1 (6 bases). V lost 3 bases and J lost 7, with 10 bases in between. The CDR3 is 14 residues long. The germline V gene encodes CDR1 SGHVS and CDR2 FNYEAQ. In DNA form, the CDR3 reads TGTGCCAGCAGCTTTTTGGACAGCAATTCACCCCTCCACTTT. Amino acids: CASSFLDSNSPLHF.

The gene calls are TRBV19 and TRBJ2-7; 9 bases align to TRBD2. The CDR3 is 15 amino acids. Per the germline V gene, CDR1 is LNHDA and CDR2 is SQIVND (reference sequence). V shed 3 bases, J shed 0 bases, and the junction held 3 bases outside the gene matches. CDR3 in amino acids: CASSMRGGSSYEQYF. Written as DNA, the CDR3 is TGTGCCAGTAGTATGCGGGGGGGCAGCTCCTACGAGCAGTACTTC.